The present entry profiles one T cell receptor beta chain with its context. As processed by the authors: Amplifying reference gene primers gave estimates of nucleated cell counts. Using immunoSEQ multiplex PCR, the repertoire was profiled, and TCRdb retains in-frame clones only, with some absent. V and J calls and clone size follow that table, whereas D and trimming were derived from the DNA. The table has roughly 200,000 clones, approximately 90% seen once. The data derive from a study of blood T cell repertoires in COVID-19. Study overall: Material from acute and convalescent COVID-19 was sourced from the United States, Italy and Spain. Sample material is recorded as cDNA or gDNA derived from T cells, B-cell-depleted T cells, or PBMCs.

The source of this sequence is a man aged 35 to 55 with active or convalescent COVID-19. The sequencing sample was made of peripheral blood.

For the CDR3, the DNA is TGTGCCAGCAACATAAGACAAAACTATGGCTACACCTTC. Translating gives CASNIRQNYGYTF. The chain joins TRBV6-5 to TRBJ1-2, with D hard to call. The germline V gene has CDR1 MNHEY and CDR2 SVGAGI. Trimming removed 7 bases from V and 2 bases from J, with 11 bases in between. The CDR3 loop spans 13 amino acids.